The 10 T cell receptor beta chains below all came from one sample that was sequenced in a study of T-cell memory formation after mild COVID-19. TCRdb re-called the 5' RACE reads through MiXCR, storing one row per CDR3 protein. The sample includes about 340,000 distinct CDR3 sequences, roughly 13% of them seen just once. The sample taken for sequencing was PBMCs or a T cell subset sorted from them (not recorded which). The receptors were gathered from a man between 18 and 29 years old who had mild COVID-19 (a few samples of this study predate the infection). Cell type and time point are not known.

There are many counts of this clonotype. The chain carries TRBV20-1 and TRBJ2-4; TRBD2 matches 11 bases. The CDR3 runs 18 residues. Germline V lookup: CDR1 DFQATT, CDR2 SNEGSKA (reference sequence). Germline trimming cut 6 bases from V and 2 bases from J; bases unmatched to any gene: 15. The CDR3 DNA reads TGCAGTGCGGCATCTCTAGCGGGGGGAAGTGGGACCAAAAACATTCAGTACTTC. Translated: CSAASLAGGSGTKNIQYF.

This clonotype has a handful of counts. The chain's CDR3 is CASSQETGAGDTIYF. For the CDR3, the DNA is TGCGCCAGCAGCCAAGAGACAGGGGCAGGCGACACCATATATTTT. The V and J genes are TRBV4-3 and TRBJ1-3; 8 positions match TRBD1. The germline V gene encodes CDR1 LGHNA and CDR2 YSLEER. The CDR3 has 15 residues. J was trimmed by 8 bases and V by 0 bases; bases with no gene match: 6.

This clonotype has a handful of counts. The chain recombines TRBV21-1 with TRBJ2-1; the D segment call TRBD1 is taken from the table without a DNA check. TRBV21-1 is recorded as a pseudogene. The CDR3 has 21 amino acids. CDR3 amino acids: CASSKARNTAPRPSSYNEQFF. In nucleotides, the CDR3 is TGTGCCAGCAGCAAAGCGCGTAACACAGCCCCTCGCCCCAGCTCCTACAATGAGCAGTTCTTC.

This clonotype came up a few times. The chain couples TRBV7-2 to TRBJ1-5, with 9 bases matching TRBD1. The CDR3 is made up of 14 amino acids. V shed 6 bases and J 4 bases; nucleotides not matched to a gene: 4. Germline V CDR1 and CDR2: SGHTA, FQGNSA. The CDR3 protein is CASSWTGDNQPQHF. The DNA of the CDR3 is TGTGCCAGCAGTTGGACAGGGGATAATCAGCCCCAGCATTTT.

The CDR3 sequence is CASSQDKGAGDTQYF. CDR3 in DNA: TGCGCCAGCAGCCAAGATAAGGGGGCCGGAGATACGCAGTATTTT. The rearrangement uses TRBV4-3 and TRBJ2-3, with 7 bases identical to TRBD1. This CDR3 has 15 residues. Germline V gives CDR1 LGHNA, CDR2 YSLEER. The V gene end was trimmed by 0 bases and the J gene end by 5 bases; junction bases not matched to a gene: 5.

V gene TRBV5-6 combines with J gene TRBJ1-4; the match to TRBD1 covers 7 bases. CDR1 and CDR2 from the germline V gene are SGHDT and YYEEEE. The CDR3 runs to 13 residues. Trimming at V came to 5 bases and at J to 8 bases, leaving 6 bases not matched to a gene. The chain's CDR3 is CASRQGTAEKLFF. Here the CDR3 DNA reads TGTGCCAGCAGACAGGGGACAGCCGAAAAACTGTTTTTT.

This clonotype was seen only a few times. The chain is built from TRBV20-1 and TRBJ2-7; D gene uncertain. The CDR3 contains 12 residues. The V gene's germline CDR1 is DFQATT and CDR2 SNEGSKA (reference sequence). The V end was cut by 0 bases, the J end by 2 bases, with 5 bases between. This CDR3 is CSARDTPYEQYF. The CDR3 nucleotides are TGCAGTGCTAGAGATACCCCCTACGAGCAGTACTTC.

The chain employs TRBV4-1 and TRBJ2-1; no clear D gene. The CDR3 has 14 residues. Trimming shortened V by 4 bases and J by 5 bases, and 12 bases separated the two germline ends. Germline values: CDR1 MGHRA, CDR2 YSYEKL. The chain's CDR3 is CASSPRTLDNEQFF. The CDR3 region has the DNA TGCGCCAGCAGCCCCCGGACCCTAGACAATGAGCAGTTCTTC.

The chain carries TRBV3-1 and TRBJ2-1; 8 bases are shared with TRBD1. Germline CDR1 is LGHDT and CDR2 is YNNKEL (reference sequence). CDR3 length equals 15 residues. J gave up 4 bases and V 4 bases, and 6 bases lay outside the gene matches. CDR3 residues: CASSPPGGAYNEQFF. The DNA for the CDR3 is TGTGCCAGCAGCCCCCCAGGGGGCGCGTACAATGAGCAGTTCTTC.

The sample holds a few counts of this clonotype. The chain has TRBV5-1 and TRBJ1-2, with TRBD1 as a possible D gene (6 bases). The CDR3 is 15 residues long. V was pared by 1 base and J by 3 bases, with 13 bases between. Germline V gene lookup returns CDR1 SGHRS and CDR2 YFSETQ. The chain's CDR3 is CASSLRGGSDYGYTF. The CDR3 DNA reads as TGCGCCAGCAGCTTGAGGGGGGGTAGCGACTATGGCTACACCTTC.